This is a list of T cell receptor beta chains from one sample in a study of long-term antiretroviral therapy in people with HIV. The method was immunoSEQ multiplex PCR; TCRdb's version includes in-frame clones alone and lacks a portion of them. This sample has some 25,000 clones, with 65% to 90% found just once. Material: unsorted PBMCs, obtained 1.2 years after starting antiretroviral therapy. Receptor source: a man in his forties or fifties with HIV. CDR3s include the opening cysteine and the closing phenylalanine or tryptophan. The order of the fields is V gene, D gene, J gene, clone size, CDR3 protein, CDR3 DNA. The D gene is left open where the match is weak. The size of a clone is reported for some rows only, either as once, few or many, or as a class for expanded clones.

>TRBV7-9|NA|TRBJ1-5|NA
CASSLASDQPQHF
TGTGCCAGCAGCTTAGCGAGCGATCAGCCCCAGCATTTT
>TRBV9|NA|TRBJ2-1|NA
CASSVEDEQFF
TGTGCCAGCAGCGTAGAAGATGAGCAGTTCTTC
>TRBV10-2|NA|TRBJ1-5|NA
CASSILGARGNQPQHF
TGCGCCAGCAGTATTCTGGGGGCGCGAGGCAATCAGCCCCAGCATTTT
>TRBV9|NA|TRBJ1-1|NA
CASSVGGGPNTEAFF
TGTGCCAGCAGCGTAGGGGGGGGCCCGAACACTGAAGCTTTCTTT
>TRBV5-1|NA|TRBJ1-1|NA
CASSFDGTRNTEAFF
TGCGCCAGCAGCTTCGACGGGACACGGAACACTGAAGCTTTCTTT
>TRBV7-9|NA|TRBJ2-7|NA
CASSLASQTGQYF
TGTGCCAGCAGCTTAGCGTCCCAGACCGGGCAGTACTTC
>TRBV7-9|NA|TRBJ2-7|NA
CASSKPGQPSYEQYF
TGTGCCAGCAGCAAACCGGGACAACCCTCCTACGAGCAGTACTTC
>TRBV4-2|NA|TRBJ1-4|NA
CASSQDRGSLRATNEKLFF
TGTGCCAGCAGCCAAGATAGGGGGAGTCTTAGGGCAACTAATGAAAAACTGTTTTTT
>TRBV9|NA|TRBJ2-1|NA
CASSVQIGRELHNEQFF
TGTGCCAGCAGCGTACAAATAGGCAGGGAACTCCACAATGAGCAGTTCTTC
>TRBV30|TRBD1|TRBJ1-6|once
CARGQGISSPLHF
TGTGCCCGGGGACAGGGGATTAGTTCACCCCTCCACTTT
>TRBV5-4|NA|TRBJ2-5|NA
CASSSPGVETQYF
TGTGCCAGCAGCTCCCCGGGAGTAGAGACCCAGTACTTC
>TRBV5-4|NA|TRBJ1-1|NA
CASSLTPYNTEAFF
TGTGCCAGCAGCTTGACACCTTACAACACTGAAGCTTTCTTT
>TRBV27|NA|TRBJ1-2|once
CASARGRLGGYTF
TGTGCCAGCGCTAGAGGTCGGTTGGGTGGCTACACCTTC
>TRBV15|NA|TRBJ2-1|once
CATSRDGGEEQFF
TGTGCCACCAGCAGAGATGGAGGGGAAGAGCAGTTCTTC
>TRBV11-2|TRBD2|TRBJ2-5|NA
CASSLDNERGGRETQYF
TGTGCCAGCAGCTTAGATAATGAGCGGGGGGGCCGGGAGACCCAGTACTTC
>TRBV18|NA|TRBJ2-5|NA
CASSLGHLQETQYF
TGTGCCAGCTCACTGGGACATCTCCAAGAGACCCAGTACTTC
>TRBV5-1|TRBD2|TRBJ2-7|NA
CASSPSGTYEQYF
TGCGCCAGCAGCCCTAGCGGCACCTACGAGCAGTACTTC
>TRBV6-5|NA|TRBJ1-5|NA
CASSSRWDQPQHF
TGTGCCAGCAGCTCGCGATGGGATCAGCCCCAGCATTTT
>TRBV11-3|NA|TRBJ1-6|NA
CASSFGRGSNSPLHF
TGTGCCAGCAGCTTCGGGCGGGGCAGTAATTCACCCCTCCACTTT
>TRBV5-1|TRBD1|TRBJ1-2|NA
CASSPRDSLYGYTF
TGCGCCAGCAGCCCACGGGACAGCCTTTATGGCTACACCTTC
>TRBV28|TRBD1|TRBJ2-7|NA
CASRPGQGIHEQYF
TGTGCCAGCAGGCCGGGACAGGGAATCCACGAGCAGTACTTC
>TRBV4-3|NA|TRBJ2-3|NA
CASSLGLSTDTQYF
TGCGCCAGCAGCCTCGGACTGTCTACAGATACGCAGTATTTT
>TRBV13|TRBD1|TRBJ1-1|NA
CASSPHITGVAFF
TGTGCCAGCAGCCCCCATATTACAGGGGTCGCTTTCTTT
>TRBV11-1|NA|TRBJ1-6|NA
CASSLGSSPLHF
TGTGCCAGCAGCTTAGGAAGTTCACCCCTCCACTTT
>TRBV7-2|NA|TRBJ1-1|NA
CASSRTENTEAFF
TGTGCCAGCAGCCGCACAGAGAACACTGAAGCTTTCTTT
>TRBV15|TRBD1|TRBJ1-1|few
CATSRQGAEAFF
TGTGCCACCAGCAGACAGGGGGCTGAAGCTTTCTTT
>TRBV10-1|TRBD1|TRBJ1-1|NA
CASSETGTGVTEAFF
TGCGCCAGCAGTGAAACCGGGACAGGGGTCACTGAAGCTTTCTTT
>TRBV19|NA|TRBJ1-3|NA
CASIRGWGNTIYF
TGTGCCAGTATCCGAGGTTGGGGAAACACCATATATTTT
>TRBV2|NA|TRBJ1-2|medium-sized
CASSEARGGPGYGYTF
TGTGCCAGCAGTGAAGCGCGCGGAGGCCCAGGATATGGCTACACCTTC
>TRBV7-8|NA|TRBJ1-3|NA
CASSLTPSGNTIYF
TGTGCCAGCAGCTTGACACCCTCTGGAAACACCATATATTTT
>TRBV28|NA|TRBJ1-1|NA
CASSLGGQRRNTEAFF
TGTGCCAGCAGTTTAGGGGGGCAACGAAGGAACACTGAAGCTTTCTTT
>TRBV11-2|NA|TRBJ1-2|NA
CASSLGGGSTRRCTF
TGTGCCAGCAGCTTAGGTGGGGGGTCTACTCGGCGGTGCACCTTC
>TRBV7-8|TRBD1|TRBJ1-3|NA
CASRIGQGGSGNTIYF
TGTGCCAGCAGAATCGGACAGGGTGGTTCTGGAAACACCATATATTTT
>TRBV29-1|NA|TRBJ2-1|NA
CSVEDAKTGPYNEQFF
TGCAGCGTTGAAGATGCTAAGACAGGACCCTACAATGAGCAGTTCTTC
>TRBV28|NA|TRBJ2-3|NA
CASSLFRVEADTQYF
TGTGCCAGCAGTTTATTTCGGGTTGAGGCAGATACGCAGTATTTT
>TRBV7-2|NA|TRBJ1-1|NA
CASRPQGGVGYEAFF
TGTGCCAGCAGGCCTCAAGGGGGGGTGGGGTATGAAGCTTTCTTT
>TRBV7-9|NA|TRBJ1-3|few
CASRPTRAGDTIYF
TGTGCCAGCAGGCCGACAAGGGCTGGGGACACCATATATTTT
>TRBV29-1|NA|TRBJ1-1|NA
CSFRAGNTEAFF
TGCAGCTTCCGAGCCGGCAACACTGAAGCTTTCTTT
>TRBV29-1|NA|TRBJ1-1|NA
CSVVVGMNTEAFF
TGCAGCGTTGTGGTGGGAATGAACACTGAAGCTTTCTTT
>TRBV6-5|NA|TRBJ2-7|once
CASSYSGTYEQYF
TGTGCCAGCAGTTACTCGGGGACCTACGAGCAGTACTTC
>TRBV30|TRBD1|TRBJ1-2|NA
CAWKKQGAIWPSRENWGYTF
TGTGCCTGGAAGAAGCAGGGGGCGATCTGGCCGTCCCGGGAAAACTGGGGCTACACCTTC
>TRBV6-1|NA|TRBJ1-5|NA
CASSEAGNQPQHF
TGTGCCAGCAGTGAGGCCGGGAATCAGCCCCAGCATTTT
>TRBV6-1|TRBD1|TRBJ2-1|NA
CASRGQGANNEQFF
TGTGCCAGCCGAGGACAGGGGGCAAACAATGAGCAGTTCTTC
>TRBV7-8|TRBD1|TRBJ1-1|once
CASSFAHRGSTEAFF
TGTGCCAGCAGCTTCGCCCACAGGGGGTCGACTGAAGCTTTCTTT
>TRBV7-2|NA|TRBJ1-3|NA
CASSLGQLLGNTIYF
TGTGCCAGCAGCTTAGGACAATTGCTTGGAAACACCATATATTTT
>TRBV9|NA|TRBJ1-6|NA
CASSDRVGGSPLHF
TGTGCCAGCAGCGACAGGGTAGGTGGTTCACCCCTCCACTTT
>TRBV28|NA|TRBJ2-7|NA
CASSFPYTGPQVSYEQYF
TGTGCCAGCAGTTTCCCTTATACAGGTCCTCAAGTCTCCTACGAGCAGTACTTC
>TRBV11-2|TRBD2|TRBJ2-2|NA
CASSRRRSGGGDTGELFF
TGTGCCAGCAGCAGACGCCGGTCCGGCGGGGGAGACACCGGGGAGCTGTTTTTT
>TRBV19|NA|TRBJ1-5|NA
CASSIGRDQPQHF
TGTGCCAGTAGTATCGGGAGGGATCAGCCCCAGCATTTT
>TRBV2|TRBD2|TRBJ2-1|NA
CASSPTTSGGGFYNEQFF
TGTGCCAGCAGCCCGACCACTAGCGGGGGGGGATTCTACAATGAGCAGTTCTTC
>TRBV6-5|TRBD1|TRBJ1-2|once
CASSQTGGNYGYTF
TGTGCCAGCAGCCAGACAGGGGGCAACTATGGCTACACCTTC
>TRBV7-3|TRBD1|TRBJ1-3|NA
CASSLQGAGGNTIYF
TGTGCCAGCAGCCTCCAGGGGGCGGGTGGAAACACCATATATTTT
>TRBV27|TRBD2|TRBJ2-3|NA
CASSQLAGGVTDTQYF
TGTGCCAGCAGTCAGCTAGCGGGGGGAGTCACAGATACGCAGTATTTT